Sequencing of this T cell receptor (beta chain) was carried out in a study of T cells in narcolepsy. Remarks on this clone: A junction end diverges from the germline sequence, so it may reflect a read error.

The table came from immunoSEQ multiplex PCR; TCRdb's copy has only in-frame clones and leaves some out. The sample carries tens of thousands of clones, over 75% recorded once. The V gene's germline CDR1 is SGHVS and CDR2 FQNEAQ. The CDR3 contains 16 residues. This TCR derives from a human donor in good health. The rearrangement links TRBV7-8 to TRBJ2-2; 7 bases map to TRBD1. Sequencing was performed on memory (CD45RA-) CD4+ T cells from blood. CDR3 DNA sequence: TGTGCCAGCAGAGAAAAGGGGACAGTAAACACCGGGGAGCTGCTTTTT. Translation gives CASREKGTVNTGELLF.